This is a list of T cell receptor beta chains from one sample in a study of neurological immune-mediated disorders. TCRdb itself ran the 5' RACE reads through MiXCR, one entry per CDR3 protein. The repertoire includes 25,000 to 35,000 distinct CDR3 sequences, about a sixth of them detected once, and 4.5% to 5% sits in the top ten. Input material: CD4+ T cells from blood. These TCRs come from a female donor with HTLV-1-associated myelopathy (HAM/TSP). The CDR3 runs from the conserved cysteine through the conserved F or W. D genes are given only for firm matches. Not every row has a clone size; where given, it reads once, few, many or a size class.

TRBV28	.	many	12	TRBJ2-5	CASSFRDETQYF	TGTGCCAGCAGTTTCAGGGATGAGACCCAGTACTTC
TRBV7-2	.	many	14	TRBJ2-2	CASSLVGHTGELFF	TGTGCCAGCAGCTTAGTTGGGCACACCGGGGAGCTGTTTTTT
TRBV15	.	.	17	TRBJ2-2	CVTNDWGGKRDTWELFF	TGTGTCACCAACGACTGGGGCGGGAAAAGGGACACCTGGGAGCTGTTTTTT
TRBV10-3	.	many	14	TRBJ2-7	CAISEWRDSYEQYF	TGTGCCATCAGTGAGTGGCGGGACAGCTACGAGCAGTACTTC
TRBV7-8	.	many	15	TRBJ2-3	CASSASGLRLDTQYF	TGTGCCAGCAGCGCCAGTGGGCTGAGATTGGATACGCAGTATTTT
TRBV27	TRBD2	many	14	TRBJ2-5	CASRTSGGAETQYF	TGTGCCAGCAGAACTAGCGGGGGGGCTGAGACCCAGTACTTC
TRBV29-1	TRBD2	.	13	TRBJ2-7	CSATGGGSVEQYF	TGCAGCGCCACCGGGGGAGGGTCTGTCGAGCAGTACTTC
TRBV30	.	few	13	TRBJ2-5	CAWSGGFQETQYF	TGTGCCTGGAGTGGGGGTTTCCAAGAGACCCAGTACTTC
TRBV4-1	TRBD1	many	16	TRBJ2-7	CASSQDRDRGHYEQYF	TGCGCCAGCAGCCAAGATAGGGACAGGGGGCATTACGAGCAGTACTTC
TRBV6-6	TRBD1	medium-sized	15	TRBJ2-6	CASSYRQGAANVLTF	TGTGCCAGCAGTTACAGACAGGGTGCGGCCAACGTCCTGACTTTC